Listed here are 3 T cell receptor beta chains from one sample, sequenced in a study of cytomegalovirus exposure and HLA in healthy donors (dated 2017 in TCRdb). The library relied on the immunoSEQ multiplex PCR assay. A mixture of 60 forward primers for TCR Vbeta segments and 13 reverse primers for TCR Jbeta segments was used in the multiplex PCR. As stored in TCRdb, this immuneACCESS dataset retains in-frame rearrangements with V and J assigned. A fraction of the clones does not appear; measured against another copy, unresolved V genes explain less than half of the discrepancy, and the remainder lacks a known reason. This sample has over 70,000 clones in its table, and 70% to 80% of those were observed once. Of the sample, more than 7.5% falls within the top ten clones. The specimen was PBMCs. These receptors all stem from a woman between 45 and 65 years old in good health and CMV-seropositive.

This clone has only a few counts. The chain has TRBV30 and TRBJ2-7, with a possible D match to TRBD1 (5 bases). CDR3 length: 17 amino acids. Per germline, CDR1 GTSNPN and CDR2 SVGIG (reference sequence). V lost 3 bases and J lost 2, with 23 bases in between. The CDR3 sequence: CAWSPLDPPQGTYEQYF. In DNA form, the CDR3 reads TGTGCCTGGAGCCCCTTGGATCCTCCCCAGGGAACCTACGAGCAGTACTTC. The entire variable domain, with the rest obtained from reference TRBV30 and TRBJ2-7, is as follows: SQTIHQWPATLVQPVGSPLSLECTVEGTSNPNLYWYRQAAGRGLQLLFYSVGIGQISSEVPQNLSASRPQDRQFILSSKKLLLSDSGFYLCAWSPLDPPQGTYEQYFGPGTRLTVT.

The chain employs TRBV10-3 and TRBJ1-5; maybe TRBD1 (5 bases). Germline loops: CDR1 ENHRY, CDR2 SYGVKD. The CDR3 is 12 residues long. The germline V and J ends were trimmed by 10 bases and 3 bases, with 10 bases remaining between them. In DNA form, the CDR3 reads TGTGCCACCGGGGACTCCAATCAGCCCCAGCATTTT. This encodes CATGDSNQPQHF.

The V gene is TRBV11-2, the J gene TRBJ2-7; a weak D match, TRBD2 (5 bases). Deletions cut 3 bases from V and 2 bases from J, with 11 bases between. CDR1 is SGHAT and CDR2 is FQNNGV in the germline V gene. CDR3 length equals 14 residues. CDR3 nucleotides: TGTGCCAGCAGCTTGTCGCGGGTCGCCTACGAGCAGTACTTC. This sequence encodes CASSLSRVAYEQYF. The variable domain in full, with the rest retrieved from reference TRBV11-2 and TRBJ2-7, is EAGVAQSPRYKIIEKRQSVAFWCNPISGHATLYWYQQILGQGPKLLIQFQNNGVVDDSQLPKDRFSAERLKGVDSTLKIQPAKLEDSAVYLCASSLSRVAYEQYFGPGTRLTVT.